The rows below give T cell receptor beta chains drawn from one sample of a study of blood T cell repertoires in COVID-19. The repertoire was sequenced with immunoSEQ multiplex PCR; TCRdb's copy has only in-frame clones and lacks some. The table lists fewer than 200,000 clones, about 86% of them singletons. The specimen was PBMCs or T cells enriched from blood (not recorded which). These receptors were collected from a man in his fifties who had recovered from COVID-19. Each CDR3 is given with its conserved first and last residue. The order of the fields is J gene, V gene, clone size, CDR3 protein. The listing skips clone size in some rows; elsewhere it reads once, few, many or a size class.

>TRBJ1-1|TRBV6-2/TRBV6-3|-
CASSYSILRWDRRTEAFF
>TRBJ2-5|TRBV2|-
CASSELTSGGQETQYF
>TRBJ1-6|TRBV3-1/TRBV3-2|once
CASSHAQWRPRQAGSYNSPLHF
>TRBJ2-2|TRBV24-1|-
CATSEPVTGELFF
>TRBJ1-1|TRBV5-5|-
CASSSTGRVQFMNTEAFF
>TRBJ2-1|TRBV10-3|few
CAISEIGGAGNEQFF
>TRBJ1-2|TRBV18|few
CATRLEANYGYTF
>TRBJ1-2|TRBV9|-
CASSGGTNYGYTF
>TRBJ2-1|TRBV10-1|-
CASSRRGVYNEQFF
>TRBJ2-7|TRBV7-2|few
CASSFRFGVTYEQYF
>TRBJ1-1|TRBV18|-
CASSPLRDQWSTEAFF
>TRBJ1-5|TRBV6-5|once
CASSSDRGPSNQPQHF
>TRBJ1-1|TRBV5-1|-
CASSLVQGRTEAFF
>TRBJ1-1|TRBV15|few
CATSRQGANTEAFF
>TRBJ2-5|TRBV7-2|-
CASSLGEGVFEETQYF
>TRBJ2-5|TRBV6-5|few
CASRTGDQETQYF
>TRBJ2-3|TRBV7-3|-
CASSLTDYTDTQYF
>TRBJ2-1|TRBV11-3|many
CASSLRGTGGNEQFF
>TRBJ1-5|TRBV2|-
CASSATGVQPQHF
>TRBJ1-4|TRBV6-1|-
CASSERGTNEKLFF
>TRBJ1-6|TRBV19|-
CASSSLDNSPLHF
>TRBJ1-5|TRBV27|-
CASHNQPQHF
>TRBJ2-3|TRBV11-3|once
CASSLLAGGPRDTQYF
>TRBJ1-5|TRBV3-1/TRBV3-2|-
CASSQGDPQGGSNQPQHF
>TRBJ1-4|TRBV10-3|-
CAISGDINEKLFF
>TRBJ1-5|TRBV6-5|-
CASSSGTGLYQPQHF
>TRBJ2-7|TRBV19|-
CASSAWGQGEFSYEQYF
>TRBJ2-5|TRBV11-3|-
CASSLGGPSGGETQYF
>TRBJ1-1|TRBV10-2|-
CASKSSQSQNTEAFF
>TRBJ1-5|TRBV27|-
CASSPLGGTGGQPQHF
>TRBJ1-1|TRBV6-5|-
CASKLYGNTEAFF
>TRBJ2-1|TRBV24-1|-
CATSVPGRAEQFF
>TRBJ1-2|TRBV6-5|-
CASSSTHRGGYGYTF
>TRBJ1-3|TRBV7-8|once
CASSLGQGSGNTIYF
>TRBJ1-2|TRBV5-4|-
CASSFGTGQGPNYGYTF
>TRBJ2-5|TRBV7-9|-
CASSSPDRGKETQYF
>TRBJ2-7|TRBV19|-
CASRGQTYEQYF
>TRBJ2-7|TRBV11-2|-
CASSGGLAGGGSSYEQYF
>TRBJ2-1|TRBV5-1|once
CASSSGLAEYNEQFF
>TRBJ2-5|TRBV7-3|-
CASSLRHYIGTGIYQETQYF
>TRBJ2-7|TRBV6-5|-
CASSSGGGVYYEQYF
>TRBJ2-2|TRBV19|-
CASRSGGSYTGELFF
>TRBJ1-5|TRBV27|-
CASSSGQGASNQPQHF
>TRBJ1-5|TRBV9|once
CASSRTGQNQPQHF
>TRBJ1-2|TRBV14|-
CASSQYLQGGHYGYTF
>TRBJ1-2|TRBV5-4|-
CASTTDRVVDGYTF
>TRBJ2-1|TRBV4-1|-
CASSQGGPGSSYNEQFF
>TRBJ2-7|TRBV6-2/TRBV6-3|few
CASSNLQVSEQYF
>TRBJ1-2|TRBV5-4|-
CASSLDRGYYLTF
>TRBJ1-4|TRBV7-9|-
CASSPGTGDEKLFF
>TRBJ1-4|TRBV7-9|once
CASSFTSTNEKLFF
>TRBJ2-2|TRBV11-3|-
CASSLDFPAGFYDGELFF
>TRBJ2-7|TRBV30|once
CAWSVWTGSGSEQYF
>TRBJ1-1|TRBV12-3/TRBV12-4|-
CASRISLNTEAFF
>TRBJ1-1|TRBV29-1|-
CSARDRGLNTEAFF